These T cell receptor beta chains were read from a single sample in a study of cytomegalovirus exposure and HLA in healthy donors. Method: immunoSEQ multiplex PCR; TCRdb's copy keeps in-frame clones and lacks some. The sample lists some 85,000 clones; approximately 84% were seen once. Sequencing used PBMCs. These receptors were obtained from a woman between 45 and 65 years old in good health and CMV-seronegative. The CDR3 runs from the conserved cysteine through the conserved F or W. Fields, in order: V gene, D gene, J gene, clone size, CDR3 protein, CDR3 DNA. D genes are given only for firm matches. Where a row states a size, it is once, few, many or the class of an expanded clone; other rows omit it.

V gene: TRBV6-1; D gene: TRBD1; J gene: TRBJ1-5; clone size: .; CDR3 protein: CASSRQGRSNQPQHF; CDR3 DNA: TGTGCCAGCAGTCGACAGGGCCGGAGCAATCAGCCCCAGCATTTT
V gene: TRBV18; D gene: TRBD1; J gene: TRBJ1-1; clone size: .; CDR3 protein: CASSPAHGQGRTEAFF; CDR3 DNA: TGTGCCAGCTCACCTGCGCATGGACAGGGCCGGACTGAAGCTTTCTTT
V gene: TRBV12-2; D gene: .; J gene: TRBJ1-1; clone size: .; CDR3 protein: CASRLDGGSNTEAFF; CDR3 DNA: TGTGCAAGTCGCTTAGACGGAGGGAGCAACACTGAAGCTTTCTTT
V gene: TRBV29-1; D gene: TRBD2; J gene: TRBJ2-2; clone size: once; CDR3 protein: CSVDGTSTGELFF; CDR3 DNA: TGCAGCGTTGATGGGACTAGCACCGGGGAGCTGTTTTTT
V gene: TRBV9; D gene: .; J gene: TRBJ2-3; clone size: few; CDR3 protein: CASSEHTDTQYF; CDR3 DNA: TGTGCCAGCAGCGAACACACAGATACGCAGTATTTT
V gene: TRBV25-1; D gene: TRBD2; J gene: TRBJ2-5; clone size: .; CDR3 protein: CASTNKMEREGKGETQYF; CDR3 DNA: TGTGCCAGCACGAATAAAATGGAGCGGGAGGGCAAGGGAGAGACCCAGTACTTC
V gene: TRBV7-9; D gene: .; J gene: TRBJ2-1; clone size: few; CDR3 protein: CSSSLEAREQFF; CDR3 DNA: TGTTCCAGCAGCTTAGAAGCCCGGGAGCAGTTCTTC
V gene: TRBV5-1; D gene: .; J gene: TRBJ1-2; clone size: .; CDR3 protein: CASRGAQEYGYTF; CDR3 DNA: TGCGCCAGCAGGGGGGCACAGGAGTATGGCTACACCTTC
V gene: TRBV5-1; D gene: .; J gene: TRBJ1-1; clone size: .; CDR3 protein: CASSVQGGTEAFF; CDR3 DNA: TGCGCCAGCAGCGTCCAGGGTGGCACTGAAGCTTTCTTT
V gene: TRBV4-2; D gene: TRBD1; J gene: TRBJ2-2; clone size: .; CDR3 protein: CASSQELRGPGELFF; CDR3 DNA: TGTGCCAGCAGCCAAGAGTTGAGGGGGCCCGGGGAGCTGTTTTTT
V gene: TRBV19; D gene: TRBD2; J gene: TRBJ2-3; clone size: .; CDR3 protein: CASSIVAGGPDTQYF; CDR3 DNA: TGTGCCAGTAGTATAGTGGCGGGAGGGCCTGATACGCAGTATTTT
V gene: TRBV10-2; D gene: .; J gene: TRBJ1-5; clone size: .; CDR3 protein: CASSLTGSGQPQHF; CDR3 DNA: TGCGCCAGCAGTCTCACAGGGTCGGGCCAGCCCCAGCATTTT
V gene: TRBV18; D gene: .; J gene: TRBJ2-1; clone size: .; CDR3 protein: CASSPTAGVYNEQFF; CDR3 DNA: TGTGCCAGCTCACCGACTGCAGGGGTCTACAATGAGCAGTTCTTC
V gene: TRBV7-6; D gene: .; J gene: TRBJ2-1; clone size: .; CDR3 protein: CASSFGQGPYNEQFF; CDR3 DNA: TGTGCCAGCAGCTTCGGGCAGGGCCCCTACAATGAGCAGTTCTTC
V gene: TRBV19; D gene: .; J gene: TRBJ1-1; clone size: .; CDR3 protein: CASSISGNTEAFF; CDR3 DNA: TGTGCCAGTAGTATATCGGGGAACACTGAAGCTTTCTTT
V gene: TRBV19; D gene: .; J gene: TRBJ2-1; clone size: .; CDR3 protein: CASMMRGRHNEQFF; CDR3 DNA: TGTGCCAGTATGATGCGGGGGCGACACAATGAGCAGTTCTTC
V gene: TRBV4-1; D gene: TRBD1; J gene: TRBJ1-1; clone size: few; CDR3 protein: CASSPGRDRGLTEAFF; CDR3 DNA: TGCGCCAGCAGCCCCGGGAGGGACAGGGGGTTGACTGAAGCTTTCTTT
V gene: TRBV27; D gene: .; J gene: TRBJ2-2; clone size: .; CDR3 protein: CASSLSEDSGELFF; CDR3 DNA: TGTGCCAGCAGTTTAAGCGAAGATTCCGGGGAGCTGTTTTTT
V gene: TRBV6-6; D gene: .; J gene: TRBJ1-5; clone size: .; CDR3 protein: CASSSPSESQPQHF; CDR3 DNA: TGTGCCAGCAGTTCCCCTAGTGAGAGCCAGCCCCAGCATTTT
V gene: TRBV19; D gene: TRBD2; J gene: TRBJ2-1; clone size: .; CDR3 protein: CASSIFAGGGFYNEQFF; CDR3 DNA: TGTGCCAGTAGTATTTTCGCGGGAGGAGGGTTTTACAATGAGCAGTTCTTC
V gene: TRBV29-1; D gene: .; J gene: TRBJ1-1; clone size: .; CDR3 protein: CSVFRQTNTEAFF; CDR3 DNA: TGCAGCGTTTTTCGACAGACAAACACTGAAGCTTTCTTT
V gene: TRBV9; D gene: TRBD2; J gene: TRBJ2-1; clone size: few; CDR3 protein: CASSALAGSGNEQFF; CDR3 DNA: TGTGCCAGCAGCGCTCTAGCGGGGTCTGGGAATGAGCAGTTCTTC
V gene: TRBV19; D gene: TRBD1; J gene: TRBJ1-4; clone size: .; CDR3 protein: CASNNYDGQGNEKLFF; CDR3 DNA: TGTGCCAGTAATAACTATGATGGACAGGGGAATGAAAAACTGTTTTTT
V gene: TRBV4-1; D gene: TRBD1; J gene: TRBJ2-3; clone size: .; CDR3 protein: CASSRTGLYTDTQYF; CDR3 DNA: TGCGCCAGCAGCCGGACAGGGCTCTATACAGATACGCAGTATTTT
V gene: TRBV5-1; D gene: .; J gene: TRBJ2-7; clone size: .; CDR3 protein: CASSLAVTSYEQYF; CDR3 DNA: TGCGCCAGCAGCTTGGCCGTAACAAGTTACGAGCAGTACTTC
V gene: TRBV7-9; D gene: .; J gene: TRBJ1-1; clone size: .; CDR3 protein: CSSSLGGTEAFF; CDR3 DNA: TGTTCCAGCAGCCTTGGGGGGACTGAAGCTTTCTTT
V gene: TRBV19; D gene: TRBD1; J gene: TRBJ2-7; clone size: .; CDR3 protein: CATLSPGDRVEQYF; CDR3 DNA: TGTGCCACCCTCTCACCTGGGGACAGGGTCGAGCAGTACTTC
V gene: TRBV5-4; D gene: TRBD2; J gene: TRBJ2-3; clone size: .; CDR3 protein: CASRPGTSGMSDTQYF; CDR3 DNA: TGTGCCAGCAGGCCCGGGACTAGCGGCATGTCAGATACGCAGTATTTT
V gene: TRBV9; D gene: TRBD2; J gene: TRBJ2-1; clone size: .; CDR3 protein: CASSVGGGLADIRSSYNEQFF; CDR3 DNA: TGTGCCAGCAGCGTAGGAGGGGGACTAGCGGATATTAGGAGCTCCTACAATGAGCAGTTCTTC
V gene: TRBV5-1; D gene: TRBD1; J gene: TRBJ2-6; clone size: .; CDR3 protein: CASSSGQGSLSGANVLTF; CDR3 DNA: TGCGCCAGCAGCTCGGGACAGGGAAGCCTCTCTGGGGCCAACGTCCTGACTTTC
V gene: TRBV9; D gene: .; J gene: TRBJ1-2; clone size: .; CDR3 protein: CASSEGGTIHLGYTF; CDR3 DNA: TGTGCCAGCAGCGAGGGGGGGACGATCCATTTAGGCTACACCTTC
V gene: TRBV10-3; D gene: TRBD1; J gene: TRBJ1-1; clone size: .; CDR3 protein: CAVHRDRGPNTEAFF; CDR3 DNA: TGTGCCGTACACCGGGACAGGGGACCGAACACTGAAGCTTTCTTT
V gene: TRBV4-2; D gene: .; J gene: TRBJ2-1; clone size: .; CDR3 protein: CATKLEDSHAINEQFF; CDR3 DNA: TGTGCCACAAAATTAGAGGACAGCCATGCAATCAATGAGCAGTTCTTC
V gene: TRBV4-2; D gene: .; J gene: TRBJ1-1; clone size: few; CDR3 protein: CASSQVNLLAATEAFF; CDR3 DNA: TGTGCCAGCAGCCAAGTGAATCTTTTAGCTGCGACTGAAGCTTTCTTT
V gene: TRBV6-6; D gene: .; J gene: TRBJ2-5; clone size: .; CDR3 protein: CASSYEVTATQETQYF; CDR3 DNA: TGTGCCAGCAGTTACGAGGTGACTGCCACGCAAGAGACCCAGTACTTC
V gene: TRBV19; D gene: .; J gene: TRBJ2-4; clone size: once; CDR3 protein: CASSIRGRGAKNIQYF; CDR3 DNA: TGTGCCAGTAGTATAAGGGGGAGAGGAGCCAAAAACATTCAGTACTTC
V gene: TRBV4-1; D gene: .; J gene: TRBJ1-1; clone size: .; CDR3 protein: CASSPHLQNEAFF; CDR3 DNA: TGCGCCAGCAGCCCGCACCTACAGAATGAAGCTTTCTTT
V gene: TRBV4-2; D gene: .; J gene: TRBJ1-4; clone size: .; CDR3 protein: CASSQQTWEEKLFF; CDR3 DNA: TGTGCCAGCAGCCAACAAACATGGGAGGAAAAACTGTTTTTT
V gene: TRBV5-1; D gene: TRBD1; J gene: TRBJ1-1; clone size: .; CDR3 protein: CASSKTGTVNTEAFF; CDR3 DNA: TGCGCCAGCAGCAAAACCGGGACAGTGAACACTGAAGCTTTCTTT
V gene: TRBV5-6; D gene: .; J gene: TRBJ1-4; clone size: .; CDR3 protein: CASSFGQTGEKLFF; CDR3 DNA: TGTGCCAGCAGCTTCGGACAGACGGGGGAAAAACTGTTTTTT